This T cell receptor beta chain was recorded in a study of beta chain features in type 1 diabetes. Study-wide points: Among type 1 diabetes patients, VDJ junctions had fewer insertions and more deletions.

This clone has a handful of counts. The antigen is not known. V was shortened by 5 bases and J by 0 bases, with 23 bases between the two germline ends. The length of the CDR3 is 19 residues. Germline CDR1 is SEHNR and CDR2 is FQNEAQ (reference sequence). Every isolated RNA sample was fully reverse transcribed, so sequencing captured expressed TCRB transcripts. The assay was immunoSEQ multiplex PCR, and TCRdb's table has in-frame clones only and misses some. Among 900,000 or so clones, about a sixth were seen once, and the ten largest hold 0.02% to 0.03%. This chain connects TRBV7-9 to TRBJ2-1; possible D gene TRBD1, 5 bases. This sequence originates from a woman in her late teens or twenties in good health. Sequencing was carried out using naive CD4+ T cells from blood. CDR3 nucleotides: TGTGCCAGCAGCCCAGCCAGGACAACTGGAGTAGACTCCTACAATGAGCAGTTCTTC. Translating gives CASSPARTTGVDSYNEQFF.